The subject of this entry is one T cell receptor (beta chain). Produced via immunoSEQ multiplex PCR; TCRdb's table is partial and in-frame only. The data contain about 250,000 clones, 85% to 90% of them singletons. Enrolled through a virtual design, the participants were between about 18 and 100 years of age and came from 24 US areas. Donors in Cohort 3 counted as recovered after two negative PCRs, clearance, or symptom resolution. The sample comes from a study of blood T cell repertoires in COVID-19. Overall study context: Sources were T cells, B-cell-depleted T cells, or PBMCs; the material itself was cDNA or gDNA.

The germline CDR1 and CDR2 sequences are SGHRS and YFSETQ. This CDR3 region has 15 residues. J lost 4 bases, V lost 2 bases, and 5 bases had no gene match. The genes are TRBV5-1 and TRBJ2-5; TRBD1 matches at 10 bases. Sequencing was carried out using PBMCs or T cells enriched from blood (not recorded which). The sequence was collected from a woman under 30 who had recovered from COVID-19. The CDR3 DNA follows: TGCGCCAGCAGCTTTGGACAGGGGGAGGGAGAGACCCAGTACTTC. It translates to CASSFGQGEGETQYF.